The 20 T cell receptor beta chains below come from one sample, sequenced in a study of blood T cells in healthy people across ages. Alongside a J-beta primer mix, a sample-barcoded 5' primer served in a second PCR lasting 7 to 11 cycles. TCRdb reprocessed the 5' RACE reads via MiXCR and lists one record per CDR3 protein. The profile shows 800,000 to 950,000 distinct CDR3 sequences, just under 30% of them singletons. These same data were also listed under a study on T cells of mothers and their children.

Sequencing was carried out using blood. The receptors were sampled from a woman between 40 and 55 years old in good health.

The sample holds a few counts of this clonotype. The J gene is TRBJ2-1, the V gene TRBV7-9, with TRBD1 matching 7 bases. CDR3 length equals 16 residues. Germline V gene data show CDR1 as SEHNR and CDR2 as FQNEAQ (reference sequence). Losses at the gene ends were 5 bases for V and 10 bases for J; bases not matched to a gene: 17. Here the CDR3 reads CASSRGLRTGPPEQFF. Written as DNA, the CDR3 is TGTGCCAGCAGCAGAGGACTTCGGACAGGACCTCCGGAGCAGTTCTTC.

Note on this clonotype: This may stem from a read error, because a much larger clone lies one nucleotide away. The chain has TRBV9 and TRBJ2-3; 9 nucleotides match TRBD2. The germline V gene has CDR1 SGDLS and CDR2 YYNGEE. The CDR3 contains 16 residues. Unmatched junction bases numbered 7, after V lost 0 bases and J lost 5 bases. The CDR3 region has the DNA TGTGCCAGCAGCGTAGGGGTAGCGGGGGCAGGAGATACGCAGTATTTT. This gives the protein CASSVGVAGAGDTQYF. Combining the CDR3 with reference TRBV9 and TRBJ2-3 gives the whole variable domain DSGVTQTPKHLITATGQRVTLRCSPRSGDLSVYWYQQSLDQGLQFLIQYYNGEERAKGNILERFSAQQFPDLHSELNLSSLELGDSALYFCASSVGVAGAGDTQYFGPGTRLTVL.

This clonotype was seen many times. The V and J genes are TRBV12-3 or TRBV12-4 and TRBJ2-5; D possibly corresponds to TRBD1 (5 bases). V was shortened by 5 bases and J by 0 bases, with 16 bases between the two germline ends. The CDR3 covers 16 residues. CDR3 protein: CASSRWGPAYQETQYF. The CDR3 DNA reads TGTGCCAGCAGTCGGTGGGGCCCCGCGTACCAAGAGACCCAGTACTTC.

With regard to this clonotype: A junction end diverges from the germline sequence, so it may reflect a read error. V usage is TRBV29-1 and J usage is TRBJ1-4, with D unclear. The germline V gene encodes CDR1 SQVTM and CDR2 ANQGSEA. This CDR3 comprises 10 residues. The CDR3 nucleotides read TGCAGCGTTGTTCATGAAAAACGGTTTTTT. This gives the protein CSVVHEKRFF.

This clonotype was picked up one time. It may be a read error: a sequence one base away is much more abundant. This chain connects TRBV28 to TRBJ1-2; D is possibly TRBD1 (5 bases). This CDR3 region has 14 residues. The germline CDR1 and CDR2 sequences are MDHEN and SYDVKM. This chain's CDR3 is CTSSPDSLVDGYTF. The CDR3 nucleotides read TGTACCAGCAGCCCCGACAGCCTAGTGGATGGCTACACCTTC.

This clonotype was counted at least ten times. CDR3 residues: CASSPHQSSYEQYF. CDR3 DNA: TGTGCCAGCAGCCCCCACCAGAGCTCCTACGAGCAGTACTTC. The chain has TRBV12-3 or TRBV12-4 and TRBJ2-7, with no clear D. The length of the CDR3 is 14 residues. Trimming pared 6 bases from V and 0 bases from J, leaving 12 bases between.

The J gene is TRBJ1-1, the V gene TRBV14; 8 bases are a match to TRBD1. Germline V gene lookup returns CDR1 SGHDN and CDR2 FVKESK. The trim removed 4 bases at V and 4 bases at J, leaving 5 bases unmatched. This CDR3 region has 14 residues. The CDR3 region is CASSPGGRSTEAFF. CDR3 DNA sequence: TGTGCCAGCAGCCCAGGGGGCCGGAGCACTGAAGCTTTCTTT.

This clonotype was seen a handful of times. This chain links TRBV6-6 with TRBJ2-5, with a possible D match to TRBD1 (7 bases). V lost 5 bases to trimming and J lost 5 bases, with 18 bases between them. The CDR3 has 15 residues. Germline V gives CDR1 MNHNY, CDR2 SVGAGI (reference sequence). In DNA form, the CDR3 reads TGTGCCAGCAGTCCCTCAGGGGGGTTAGGGGAGACCCAGTACTTC. Translation: CASSPSGGLGETQYF.

This clonotype was counted a few times. The chain uses TRBV3-1 and TRBJ1-5; D may be TRBD1 (5 bases). This CDR3 has 18 residues. CDR1 is LGHDT, CDR2 YNNKEL, per germline (reference sequence). V was cut by 1 base and J by 1 base, with 17 bases left in between. CDR3 sequence (DNA): TGTGCCAGCAGCCAAGGGGCTTTGACAGTTCGGAGCAATCAGCCCCAGCATTTT. As protein: CASSQGALTVRSNQPQHF.

In this sample, this clonotype turned up a few times. This chain uses TRBV5-4 with TRBJ1-6; unclear D gene. Germline V CDR1 and CDR2: SGHNT, YYREEE (reference sequence). V was cut by 4 bases and J by 0 bases, with 8 bases left in between. The CDR3 covers 15 residues. Here the CDR3 DNA reads TGTGCCAGCAGCGGCGAGAGCTCCTATAATTCACCCCTCCACTTT. Translation: CASSGESSYNSPLHF.

This clonotype has only a few counts. DNA of the CDR3: TGTGCCACCAGTGATTTGGCCGGGACAGGACTTACCTACGAGCAGTACTTC. This sequence encodes CATSDLAGTGLTYEQYF. The chain carries TRBV24-1 and TRBJ2-7; 8 nucleotides match TRBD1. The germline gives CDR1 KGHDR, CDR2 SFDVKD. Trimming cost V 0 bases and J 2 bases; bases outside gene matches: 8. The CDR3 length is 17 residues.

This clonotype was observed many times. The chain joins TRBV28 to TRBJ2-5; maybe TRBD1 (6 bases). There are 15 residues in the CDR3. In germline, CDR1 is MDHEN, CDR2 SYDVKM. V lost 7 bases, J lost 2 bases, and 17 bases lay in between. CDR3 residues: CASTSSGTHQETQYF. The CDR3 DNA is TGTGCCAGCACCAGCTCCGGGACACATCAAGAGACCCAGTACTTC.

In its sample, this clonotype was seen a few times. V is TRBV6-5 and J is TRBJ2-1; D gene uncertain. The CDR3 has 13 residues. Germline CDR1 and CDR2: MNHEY and SVGAGI. V lost 5 bases, J lost 9 bases, and 14 bases lay in between. Written as DNA, the CDR3 is TGTGCCAGCAGTCCCACTTTCGTCCGTGAGCAGTTCTTC. Protein product: CASSPTFVREQFF.

The chain joins TRBV12-3 or TRBV12-4 to TRBJ2-2, with D uncertain. Trimming pared 5 bases from V and 6 bases from J, leaving 16 bases between. CDR3 length equals 15 residues. DNA of the CDR3: TGTGCCAGCAGTCGGGCGGACCTAAGGGCCGGGGAGCTGTTTTTT. It encodes CASSRADLRAGELFF.

The chain recombines TRBV20-1 with TRBJ1-2; 8 bases agree with TRBD1. Germline V gene sequence: CDR1 DFQATT, CDR2 SNEGSKA (reference sequence). V shed 0 bases and J 3 bases; nucleotides not matched to a gene: 12. This CDR3 has 17 amino acids. The CDR3 loop is CSARDQGRGHRDYGYTF. CDR3 DNA sequence: TGCAGTGCTAGAGATCAGGGCAGGGGGCATCGAGACTATGGCTACACCTTC.

J is TRBJ2-5 and V is TRBV5-1; either TRBD1 or TRBD2 may fit D (5 bases each). The CDR3 sequence is 15 residues long. From germline, CDR1 is SGHRS and CDR2 YFSETQ. Trimming removed 0 bases at V and 1 base at J, with 10 bases between. This chain's CDR3 is CASSLGGALQETQYF. The DNA of the CDR3 is TGCGCCAGCAGCTTGGGAGGGGCCCTCCAAGAGACCCAGTACTTC. The entire variable domain, with the rest obtained from reference TRBV5-1 and TRBJ2-5, is as follows: KAGVTQTPRYLIKTRGQQVTLSCSPISGHRSVSWYQQTPGQGLQFLFEYFSETQRNKGNFPGRFSGRQFSNSRSEMNVSTLELGDSALYLCASSLGGALQETQYFGPGTRLLVL.

This clonotype has only a few counts. V is TRBV5-6 and J is TRBJ2-6; D remains ambiguous. CDR1 SGHDT and CDR2 YYEEEE come from the germline V gene. Trimming cost V 4 bases and J 1 base, with 15 bases left between them. The CDR3 sequence is 17 residues long. The CDR3 here is CASSLLGYGSGANVLTF. Here the CDR3 DNA reads TGTGCCAGCAGCCTGCTAGGGTATGGGTCTGGGGCCAACGTCCTGACTTTC. The variable domain in full, completed from reference TRBV5-6 and TRBJ2-6, reads DAGVTQSPTHLIKTRGQQVTLRCSPKSGHDTVSWYQQALGQGPQFIFQYYEEEERQRGNFPDRFSGHQFPNYSSELNVNALLLGDSALYLCASSLLGYGSGANVLTFGAGSRLTVL.

In this sample, this clonotype turned up many times. The chain joins TRBV7-2 to TRBJ2-7, with D perhaps given as TRBD1 or TRBD2 (5 bases each). The CDR3 consists of 13 residues. Germline V CDR1 and CDR2: SGHTA, FQGNSA. Trimming took 2 bases from V and 4 from J, leaving 9 bases between them. CDR3 coding DNA: TGTGCCAGCAGCTTAATGGGGACGTACGAGCAGTACTTC. This translates into CASSLMGTYEQYF.

Of note for this clonotype: A much larger clone lies one base from this, so it may be a read error. This sequence joins TRBV6-6 and TRBJ2-5; TRBD1 agrees at 8 bases. The J call may be wrong; the DNA end is better matched by TRBJ2-7. The CDR3 is made up of 13 amino acids. Germline V lookup: CDR1 MNHNY, CDR2 SVGAGI (reference sequence). The chain's CDR3 is CTSNGDRPYEQYF. CDR3 DNA: TGTACCAGCAACGGGGACAGGCCGTACGAGCAGTACTTC.

This clonotype was counted once. V usage is TRBV7-2 and J usage is TRBJ2-1, with D possibly matching TRBD2 (5 bases). Trimming removed 5 bases from V and 7 bases from J, with 15 bases in between. This CDR3 has 14 residues. Looked up from germline, CDR1 is SGHTA and CDR2 is FQGNSA. CDR3 loop: CASSPVGVGNEQFF. CDR3 DNA sequence: TGTGCCAGCAGCCCAGTCGGGGTAGGGAATGAGCAGTTCTTC.